The next 13 T cell receptor beta chains were all read from a single sample in a study of shared clonotypes between healthy human individuals. Naive CD8 cells lacked CD45RO, underwent positive selection for CCR7 and left out terminally differentiated effector memory CD45RA+ cells. The repertoire was sequenced with immunoSEQ multiplex PCR; TCRdb's copy has only in-frame clones and lacks some. There are some 2 million clones in the sample; about 95% occur only once, and roughly 1% lies in the top ten. The sequencing sample was made of naive CD8+ T cells sorted from blood. Every receptor here comes from a man younger than 35 in good health.

The V gene is TRBV6-5, the J gene TRBJ1-1; D unclear. The germline V gene has CDR1 MNHEY and CDR2 SVGAGI. The CDR3 length is 14 residues. Deletions cut 4 bases from V and 1 base from J, with 10 bases between. The CDR3 bases are TGTGCCAGCAGTTCGTCGGTCCCGAACACTGAAGCTTTCTTT. Residues: CASSSSVPNTEAFF.

The chain uses TRBV5-1 and TRBJ1-1; a possible D gene is TRBD1 (6 bases). Germline CDR1 is SGHRS and CDR2 is YFSETQ. CDR3 length: 13 amino acids. V gave up 2 bases and J gave up 6 bases, with 11 bases separating them. CDR3 bases: TGCGCCAGCAGCTTCTTACAGGGCGCTGAAGCTTTCTTT. It specifies CASSFLQGAEAFF.

The chain recombines TRBV21-1 with TRBJ1-2. TRBV21-1 is assigned pseudogene status. The CDR3 runs to 11 residues. The CDR3 loop is CARDRNYGYTF. In DNA, the CDR3 is TGTGCACGGGATAGGAACTATGGCTACACCTTC.

The V and J genes are TRBV4-1 and TRBJ2-1, with 14 bases identical to TRBD2. V dropped 3 bases and J dropped 4; count of bases not matched to a gene: 11. The germline CDR1 and CDR2 sequences are MGHRA and YSYEKL. The CDR3 is 19 amino acids. The CDR3 nucleotides read TGCGCCAGCAGCCAGGGGGGACTAGCGGGAGAGGCTGGGTACAATGAGCAGTTCTTC. This gives the protein CASSQGGLAGEAGYNEQFF.

V and J are TRBV27 and TRBJ2-2; no clear D gene. The CDR3 is 13 residues long. Germline V gene sequence: CDR1 MNHEY, CDR2 SMNVEV (reference sequence). Trimming left V 8 bases short and J 6 bases short, with 13 bases between. The CDR3 nucleotides read TGTGCCAGCCAAAGGGATGCGGCCGGGGAGCTGTTTTTT. Its protein is CASQRDAAGELFF.

This chain links TRBV30 with TRBJ1-3; D uncertain. CDR3 size: 13 residues. Germline CDR1 reads GTSNPN; CDR2 reads SVGIG (reference sequence). V was pared by 5 bases and J by 3 bases, with 11 bases between. In DNA form, the CDR3 reads TGTGCCTGGGACGAGGGATTTGGAAACACCATATATTTT. Translated: CAWDEGFGNTIYF.

V usage is TRBV27 and J usage is TRBJ2-1; TRBD1 or TRBD2 may be the D gene (6 bases each). V lost 4 bases and J lost 2, with 12 bases in between. The germline V gene has CDR1 MNHEY and CDR2 SMNVEV (reference sequence). The CDR3 sequence is 15 residues long. The CDR3 bases are TGTGCCAGCAGTTCCGCCGGGGGCCCCTACAATGAGCAGTTCTTC. The encoded protein is CASSSAGGPYNEQFF.

The V gene is TRBV6-5, the J gene TRBJ1-1; D call uncertain. Trimming took off 4 bases at V and 1 base at J, with 13 bases between the two ends. Germline loops: CDR1 MNHEY, CDR2 SVGAGI. The CDR3 contains 15 residues. The CDR3 DNA reads TGTGCCAGCAGTTCCGATGAGAGGTCGAACACTGAAGCTTTCTTT. The encoded protein is CASSSDERSNTEAFF.

The table lists this clone with a count of one. This chain links TRBV27 with TRBJ2-1, with 16 bases that match TRBD2. Germline V gene sequence: CDR1 MNHEY, CDR2 SMNVEV (reference sequence). Trimming removed 1 base from V and 7 bases from J; junction bases left unmatched: 7. This CDR3 has 18 residues. The DNA of the CDR3 is TGTGCCAGCAGTTTATACCCCGGGACTAGCGGGAGGGCGAATGAGCAGTTCTTC. Protein product: CASSLYPGTSGRANEQFF.

This clone was observed once. The chain links TRBV15 to TRBJ1-1; D is uncertain. The CDR3 length is 11 residues. From germline, CDR1 is LNHNV and CDR2 YYDKDF (reference sequence). CDR3 DNA sequence: TGTGCGATTCTCGAGGGAGGAGAGGCTTTCTTT. It yields the protein CAILEGGEAFF.

The chain recombines TRBV5-6 with TRBJ2-7, with a tentative D call TRBD1 (6 bases). V was pared by 4 bases and J by 3 bases, with 26 bases between. The CDR3 contains 18 residues. Germline values: CDR1 SGHDT, CDR2 YYEEEE. CDR3: CASSTDRLKVEKDYEQYF. The CDR3 nucleotides read TGTGCCAGCAGCACCGACAGGCTAAAAGTAGAAAAAGACTACGAGCAGTACTTC.

J is TRBJ2-7 and V is TRBV27; 13 bases line up with TRBD2. The CDR3 loop spans 16 amino acids. V lost 5 bases and J lost 4; bases outside the gene matches: 8. Germline V gene data show CDR1 as MNHEY and CDR2 as SMNVEV (reference sequence). CDR3 DNA sequence: TGTGCCAGCAGTCACATGACTAGCGGGAGGTCTTACGAGCAGTACTTC. Translating it yields CASSHMTSGRSYEQYF.

This chain joins TRBV19 and TRBJ1-2; TRBD1 matches at 9 bases. V lost 7 bases to trimming and J lost 6 bases; unmatched junction nucleotides: 9. Germline V gene lookup returns CDR1 LNHDA and CDR2 SQIVND (reference sequence). CDR3 length equals 14 residues. The CDR3 sequence: CASTFQDRGNGYTF. DNA of the CDR3: TGTGCCAGTACCTTCCAAGACAGGGGGAATGGCTACACCTTC.